These T cell receptor beta chains were read from a single sample in a study of T cells after yellow fever vaccination. TCRdb reprocessed the 5' RACE reads with MiXCR, giving one entry per CDR3 protein. Here the sample spans 300,000 or so distinct CDR3 sequences, about 6.9% being singletons. The sequencing used PBMCs, collected roughly 46 days after the first yellow fever vaccination. The receptors were sampled from a young man who received the YFV17D yellow fever vaccine. The CDR3 runs from the conserved cysteine through the conserved F or W. Each record gives: J gene, V gene, clone size, D gene, CDR3 protein, CDR3 DNA. D genes are given only for firm matches. Only some rows state a clone size, as once, few, many or a class for expanded clones.

>TRBJ2-1|TRBV6-5|many|-
CASSYSLAVNEQFF
TGTGCCAGCAGTTACTCGTTAGCGGTCAATGAGCAGTTCTTC
>TRBJ2-7|TRBV30|few|-
CAWSDRSSYEQYF
TGTGCCTGGAGTGACAGGAGCTCCTACGAGCAGTACTTC
>TRBJ1-6|TRBV7-2|few|-
CASSARTDSPLHF
TGTGCCAGCAGCGCCCGGACAGACTCACCCCTCCACTTT
>TRBJ2-1|TRBV7-9|-|-
CASSSPVGPSNEQFF
TGTGCCAGCAGCTCCCCAGTGGGGCCATCCAATGAGCAGTTCTTC
>TRBJ2-7|TRBV30|few|-
CAWSPSYEQYF
TGTGCCTGGAGTCCCAGCTACGAGCAGTACTTC
>TRBJ1-2|TRBV4-3|few|-
CASSQLTGPSVYTF
TGCGCCAGCAGCCAGTTGACGGGACCGTCCGTCTACACCTTC
>TRBJ1-4|TRBV24-1|many|-
CATSDDTGSEKLFF
TGTGCCACCAGTGACGATACAGGGAGTGAAAAACTGTTTTTT
>TRBJ1-3|TRBV6-5|few|-
CASSYGQGLSSGNTIYF
TGTGCCAGCAGTTACGGTCAGGGTCTCAGCTCTGGAAACACCATATATTTT
>TRBJ2-5|TRBV7-2|-|-
CASSLGLRGQETQYF
TGTGCCAGCAGCTTAGGTCTTCGGGGCCAAGAGACCCAGTACTTC
>TRBJ2-6|TRBV9|-|-
CASSSSAGGANVLTF
TGTGCCAGCAGCTCCTCGGCGGGAGGGGCCAACGTCCTGACTTTC
>TRBJ1-5|TRBV20-1|once|-
CSARREARKWPQHF
TGCAGTGCCCGAAGGGAGGCCCGTAAGTGGCCCCAGCATTTT
>TRBJ1-6|TRBV10-2|few|-
CASGGGNSPLHF
TGCGCCAGCGGGGGTGGGAATTCACCCCTCCACTTT
>TRBJ2-7|TRBV7-9|-|-
CASSLVGMGSYEQYF
TGTGCCAGCAGCCTTGTAGGGATGGGGAGCTACGAGCAGTACTTC
>TRBJ2-2|TRBV5-6|many|-
CASSLTRGTARTGELFF
TGTGCCAGCAGCTTGACTCGGGGGACGGCGAGGACCGGGGAGCTGTTTTTT
>TRBJ2-3|TRBV3-1|-|TRBD2
CASSRSLAGGTDTQYF
TGTGCCAGCAGCCGCAGCCTAGCGGGAGGTACAGATACGCAGTATTTT
>TRBJ1-1|TRBV7-2|-|-
CASSLMEGYTEAFF
TGTGCCAGCAGCTTAATGGAGGGTTACACTGAAGCTTTCTTT
>TRBJ2-5|TRBV5-1|few|-
CASSFRTRGPVAQETQYF
TGCGCCAGCAGCTTCCGTACCCGGGGCCCAGTGGCCCAAGAGACCCAGTACTTC
>TRBJ1-3|TRBV4-1|-|-
CASSQDVASGNTIYF
TGCGCCAGCAGCCAAGATGTAGCTTCTGGAAACACCATATATTTT
>TRBJ2-4|TRBV6-1|few|TRBD1
CASRTGMGKNIQYF
TGTGCCAGCAGGACAGGGATGGGCAAAAACATTCAGTACTTC
>TRBJ2-5|TRBV4-1|-|TRBD1
CASSQPPGQGQETQYF
TGCGCCAGCAGCCAGCCACCGGGACAGGGGCAAGAGACCCAGTACTTC
>TRBJ2-7|TRBV4-1|-|-
CASSQTDGYEQYF
TGCGCCAGCAGCCAAACGGACGGGTACGAGCAGTACTTC
>TRBJ2-5|TRBV7-2|-|TRBD1
CASSADRGETQYF
TGTGCCAGCAGCGCCGACAGGGGAGAGACCCAGTACTTC
>TRBJ2-6|TRBV25-1|few|TRBD1
CASSFRTGSSGANVLTF
TGTGCCAGCAGTTTCAGGACAGGAAGCTCTGGGGCCAACGTCCTGACTTTC
>TRBJ1-6|TRBV19|-|-
CASSTWAYNSPLHF
TGTGCCAGTAGCACCTGGGCCTATAATTCACCCCTCCACTTT
>TRBJ2-6|TRBV12-3/TRBV12-4|-|-
CASRRPTDRSGANVLTF
TGTGCCAGCAGACGCCCGACAGATCGATCAGGGGCCAACGTCCTGACTTTC
>TRBJ1-6|TRBV19|-|-
CASSSSYRDNSPLHF
TGTGCCAGTAGTTCCTCCTACCGGGACAATTCACCCCTCCACTTT
>TRBJ1-1|TRBV5-1|-|-
CASSLVGVGATEAFF
TGCGCCAGCAGCTTGGTAGGTGTCGGGGCGACTGAAGCTTTCTTT
>TRBJ2-1|TRBV4-3|-|TRBD2
CASSQDPAGAYNEQFF
TGCGCCAGCAGCCAAGACCCAGCGGGGGCTTACAATGAGCAGTTCTTC
>TRBJ1-2|TRBV30|few|-
CAWSASGVGYGYTF
TGTGCCTGGAGTGCCTCAGGGGTAGGCTATGGCTACACCTTC
>TRBJ1-2|TRBV7-9|-|-
CASSQFRTRRSYGYTF
TGTGCCAGCAGCCAATTCAGGACGCGGCGCTCCTATGGCTACACCTTC
>TRBJ2-7|TRBV7-8|-|-
CASSIPRHPYEQYF
TGTGCCAGCAGCATACCAAGGCACCCCTACGAGCAGTACTTC
>TRBJ2-1|TRBV6-5|few|TRBD1
CASSYAEGFGQGDNEQFF
TGTGCCAGCAGTTACGCAGAAGGTTTCGGACAGGGGGACAATGAGCAGTTCTTC
>TRBJ2-3|TRBV5-1|few|-
CASTHGLLGVTDTQYF
TGCGCCAGCACTCACGGACTTTTAGGGGTCACAGATACGCAGTATTTT
>TRBJ1-2|TRBV12-3/TRBV12-4|-|-
CASSLRRVYGYTF
TGTGCCAGCAGTTTACGGCGAGTATATGGCTACACCTTC
>TRBJ2-2|TRBV7-9|few|-
CASGQMGTGELFF
TGTGCCAGCGGGCAGATGGGGACCGGGGAGCTGTTTTTT
>TRBJ2-2|TRBV11-2|many|-
CASSLWRGPHTGELFF
TGTGCCAGCAGCTTATGGCGGGGGCCTCACACCGGGGAGCTGTTTTTT
>TRBJ1-1|TRBV4-2|few|-
CASSQTTPTDEAFF
TGTGCCAGCAGCCAGACTACCCCGACGGATGAAGCTTTCTTT
>TRBJ2-5|TRBV20-1|-|TRBD1
CSARKGAGPETQYF
TGCAGTGCTAGAAAGGGGGCAGGACCAGAGACCCAGTACTTC
>TRBJ1-4|TRBV19|-|-
CASTPSDSPSGKLFF
TGTGCCAGTACCCCGTCGGACAGCCCATCGGGAAAACTGTTTTTT